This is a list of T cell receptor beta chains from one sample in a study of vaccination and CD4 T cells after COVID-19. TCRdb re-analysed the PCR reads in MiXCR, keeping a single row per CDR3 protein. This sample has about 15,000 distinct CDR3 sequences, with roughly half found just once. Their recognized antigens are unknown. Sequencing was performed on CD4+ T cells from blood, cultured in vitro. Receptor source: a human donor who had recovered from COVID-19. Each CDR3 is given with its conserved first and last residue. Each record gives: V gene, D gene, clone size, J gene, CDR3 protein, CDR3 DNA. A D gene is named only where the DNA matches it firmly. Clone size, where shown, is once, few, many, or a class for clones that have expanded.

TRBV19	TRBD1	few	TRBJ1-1	CASSMGAPGQGRTEAFF	TGTGCCAGTAGTATGGGGGCCCCGGGACAGGGTAGGACTGAAGCTTTCTTT
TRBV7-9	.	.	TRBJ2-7	CASSLGIPEQYF	TGTGCCAGCAGCTTAGGTATACCCGAGCAGTACTTC
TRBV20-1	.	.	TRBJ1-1	CSAHPRTTVTTEAFF	TGCAGTGCTCATCCACGAACGACAGTAACCACTGAAGCTTTCTTT
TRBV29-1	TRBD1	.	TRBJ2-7	CSSSMGTGEYEQYF	TGCAGCTCATCGATGGGGACAGGAGAGTACGAGCAGTACTTC
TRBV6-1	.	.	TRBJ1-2	CASSVGLSPPHHGYTF	TGTGCCAGCAGTGTCGGCTTAAGCCCTCCACACCATGGCTACACCTTC
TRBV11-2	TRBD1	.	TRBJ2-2	CASSPGDRGLNTGELFF	TGTGCCAGCAGCCCAGGGGACAGGGGGCTGAACACCGGGGAGCTGTTTTTT
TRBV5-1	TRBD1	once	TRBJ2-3	CASSLATGITDTQYF	TGCGCCAGCAGCTTGGCGACAGGGATCACAGATACGCAGTATTTT
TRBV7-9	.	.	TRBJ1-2	CASSPIRGSGNYGYTF	TGTGCCAGCAGCCCAATACGGGGGTCGGGGAACTATGGCTACACCTTC
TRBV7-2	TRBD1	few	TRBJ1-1	CASSLAGTGRYTEAFF	TGTGCCAGCAGCTTAGCGGGGACAGGGAGGTACACTGAAGCTTTCTTT
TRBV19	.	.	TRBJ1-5	CATQAGRGSVYSNQPQHF	TGTGCCACCCAGGCCGGCAGGGGATCTGTTTATAGCAATCAGCCCCAGCATTTT
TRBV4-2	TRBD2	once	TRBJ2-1	CASSQDRGTSGDYNEQFF	TGTGCCAGCAGCCAAGATAGGGGAACTAGCGGGGACTACAATGAGCAGTTCTTC
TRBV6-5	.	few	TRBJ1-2	CASSYSGRYTF	TGTGCCAGCAGTTACAGTGGTCGCTACACCTTC
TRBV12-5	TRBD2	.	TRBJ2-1	CASGLTSGGYNEQFF	TGTGCTAGTGGTTTGACTAGCGGGGGTTACAATGAGCAGTTCTTC
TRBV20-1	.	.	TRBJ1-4	CSAVRTATNEKLFF	TGCAGTGCTGTGAGGACAGCAACTAATGAAAAACTGTTTTTT
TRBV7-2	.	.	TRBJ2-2	CASSLRQPINTGELFF	TGTGCCAGCAGCTTGAGGCAGCCCATAAACACCGGGGAGCTGTTTTTT
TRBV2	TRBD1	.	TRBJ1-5	CASSVKGADQPQHF	TGTGCCAGCAGTGTAAAGGGGGCCGATCAGCCCCAGCATTTT
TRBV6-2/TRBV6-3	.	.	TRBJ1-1	CASSGREMNTEAFF	TGTGCCAGCAGTGGGCGGGAGATGAACACTGAAGCTTTCTTT
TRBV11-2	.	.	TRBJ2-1	CASSATGYNEQFF	TGTGCCAGCAGCGCCACAGGGTACAATGAGCAGTTCTTC
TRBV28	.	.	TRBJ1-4	CASSFLGGGGEKLFF	TGTGCCAGCAGTTTCCTCGGAGGGGGAGGGGAAAAACTGTTTTTT
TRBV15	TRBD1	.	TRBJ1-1	CATSTDRGFGAFF	TGTGCCACCAGCACTGACAGGGGGTTTGGAGCTTTCTTT
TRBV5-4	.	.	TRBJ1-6	CASSLDRRVNSPLHF	TGTGCCAGCAGCTTGGACAGGAGGGTTAATTCACCCCTCCACTTT
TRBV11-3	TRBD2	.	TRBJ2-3	CASSRRTSGVTDTQYF	TGTGCCAGCAGCAGAAGGACTAGCGGGGTCACAGATACGCAGTATTTT
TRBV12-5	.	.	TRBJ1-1	CASGFHPGTEAFF	TGTGCTAGTGGTTTCCACCCGGGGACTGAAGCTTTCTTT
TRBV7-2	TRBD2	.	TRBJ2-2	CASSPGLAGNTGELFF	TGTGCCAGCAGCCCCGGACTAGCGGGGAACACCGGGGAGCTGTTTTTT
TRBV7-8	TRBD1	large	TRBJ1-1	CASGDREGNTEAFF	TGTGCCAGCGGAGACAGGGAAGGAAACACTGAAGCTTTCTTT
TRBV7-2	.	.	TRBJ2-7	CASSRRTDYEQYF	TGTGCCAGCAGCCGAAGGACAGACTACGAGCAGTACTTC
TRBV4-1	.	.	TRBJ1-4	CASSQDGAGLKLFF	TGCGCCAGCAGCCAAGATGGGGCGGGGTTAAAACTGTTTTTT
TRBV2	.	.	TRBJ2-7	CASTPRRAAYEQYF	TGTGCCAGCACCCCTCGTAGGGCCGCCTACGAGCAGTACTTC
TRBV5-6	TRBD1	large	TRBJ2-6	CASLLATGIWGANVLTF	TGTGCCAGCCTACTTGCGACAGGGATATGGGGGGCCAACGTCCTGACTTTC
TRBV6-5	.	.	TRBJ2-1	CASSYRGARNEQFF	TGTGCCAGCAGTTACAGGGGGGCACGCAATGAGCAGTTCTTC
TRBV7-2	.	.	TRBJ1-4	CASSLQGSSNEKLFF	TGTGCCAGCAGCTTACAGGGTAGCTCTAATGAAAAACTGTTTTTT
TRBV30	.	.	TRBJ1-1	CAWSVGPSGTEAFF	TGTGCCTGGAGTGTGGGGCCGTCGGGCACTGAAGCTTTCTTT
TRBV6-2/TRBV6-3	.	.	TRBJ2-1	CASSYSTGGGRSNEQFF	TGTGCCAGCAGTTACTCGACGGGTGGGGGGCGCAGCAATGAGCAGTTCTTC
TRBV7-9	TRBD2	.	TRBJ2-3	CASSLVRALAGTDTQYF	TGTGCCAGCAGCTTGGTACGCGCGCTAGCGGGCACAGATACGCAGTATTTT
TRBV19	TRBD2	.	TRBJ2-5	CASRKGLAGPQETQYF	TGTGCCAGTAGAAAGGGACTAGCGGGTCCCCAAGAGACCCAGTACTTC
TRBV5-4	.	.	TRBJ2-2	CASNPRDNTGELFF	TGTGCCAGCAATCCCAGGGACAACACCGGGGAGCTGTTTTTT
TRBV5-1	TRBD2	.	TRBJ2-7	CASRPSSGDSYEQYF	TGCGCCAGCAGGCCGTCTAGCGGAGACTCCTACGAGCAGTACTTC
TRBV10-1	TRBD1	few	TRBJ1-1	CASSDAGTAKNTEAFF	TGCGCCAGCAGTGATGCCGGGACAGCGAAGAACACTGAAGCTTTCTTT
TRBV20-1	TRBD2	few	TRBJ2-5	CSARGERGAQETQYF	TGCAGTGCTAGAGGGGAGCGGGGCGCCCAAGAGACCCAGTACTTC
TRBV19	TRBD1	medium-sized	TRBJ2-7	CASRPGQHYEQYF	TGTGCCAGTAGGCCGGGACAGCACTACGAGCAGTACTTC
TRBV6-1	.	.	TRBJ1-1	CASSGDPTGTEAFF	TGTGCCAGCAGTGGGGACCCGACTGGCACTGAAGCTTTCTTT
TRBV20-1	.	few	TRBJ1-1	CSASAEGLNTEAFF	TGCAGTGCTAGTGCTGAGGGTTTGAACACTGAAGCTTTCTTT
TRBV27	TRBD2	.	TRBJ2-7	CASSSRLAGSDEQYF	TGTGCCAGCAGTTCCCGACTAGCGGGATCGGACGAGCAGTACTTC
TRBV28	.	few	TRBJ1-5	CASSSGDQVDQPQHF	TGTGCCAGCAGTTCAGGGGACCAGGTCGATCAGCCCCAGCATTTT
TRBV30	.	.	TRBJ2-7	CAWQPPHYEQYF	TGTGCCTGGCAGCCTCCGCATTACGAGCAGTACTTC